This T cell receptor beta chain was found in a study of human T cells and chemical hapten exposure. Study-wide context: Across its approximately 25 weeks, the study gave patients weekly diphenylcyclopropenone doses to the scalp. Slight volume differences across pooled libraries mainly accounted for varying per-sample TCR yields.

There are many counts of this clonotype. Trimming shortened V by 8 bases and J by 3 bases, and 14 bases separated the two germline ends. The CDR3 totals 13 residues. TCRdb passed the RACE reads through MiXCR, listing each CDR3 protein once. The repertoire holds fewer than 60,000 distinct CDR3 sequences, around 9% seen once, with less than 5% in the top ten. Described time point: patch test 1, 2 weeks after DPC sensitization. Noted treatment: therapeutic diphenylcyclopropenone sensitization with weekly scalp DPC. Sequencing used whole blood, obtained in connection with sensitization to the hapten diphenylcyclopropenone (DPC). This clonotype was sampled from a woman between 50 and 59 years old with alopecia areata. Some clones in this sample may be carry-over from other donors' samples. This rearrangement joins TRBV12-3 or TRBV12-4 to TRBJ2-7, with no clear D. The CDR3 sequence is CASQTPERYEQYF. The CDR3 DNA reads as TGTGCCAGCCAGACCCCTGAGCGCTACGAGCAGTACTTC.